The 26 T cell receptor beta chains presented below share a single source sample, sequenced in a study of cytomegalovirus exposure and HLA in healthy donors. The PCR employed 60 Vbeta primers together with 13 Jbeta primers. The repertoire was sequenced with immunoSEQ multiplex PCR; TCRdb's copy has only in-frame clones and lacks some. The profile shows over 150,000 clones, over 70% of them singletons. Material for sequencing was PBMCs. The receptors originated from a man between 18 and 29 years old in good health and CMV-seropositive.

This chain connects TRBV2 to TRBJ1-4; D ambiguous. The V gene's germline CDR1 is SNHLY and CDR2 FYNNEI. The length of the CDR3 is 15 residues. V lost 2 bases and J 0 bases, leaving 7 bases between the germline ends. CDR3 nucleotide sequence: TGTGCCAGCAGTGAAAGACACGCAACTAATGAAAAACTGTTTTTT. It codes for CASSERHATNEKLFF.

This clone has more than one count but fewer than ten. The chain links TRBV5-1 to TRBJ1-6; D might be TRBD1 (5 bases). Germline V gene data show CDR1 as SGHRS and CDR2 as YFSETQ. V lost 3 bases, J lost 0 bases, and 10 bases lay in between. The CDR3 extends over 16 amino acids. The CDR3 DNA sequence: TGCGCCAGCAGCTGGCAGGGAAGCTCCTATAATTCACCCCTCCACTTT. This encodes CASSWQGSSYNSPLHF.

V usage is TRBV19 and J usage is TRBJ2-2; tentative D call: TRBD1 (6 bases). With 3 bases removed from V and 0 bases from J, the gap between germline ends came to 11 bases. Per germline, CDR1 LNHDA and CDR2 SQIVND (reference sequence). CDR3 size: 16 residues. CDR3 DNA: TGTGCCAGTAGTATGTTGGGACACACGAACACCGGGGAGCTGTTTTTT. As protein: CASSMLGHTNTGELFF.

The chain is built from TRBV7-9 and TRBJ2-7; a possible D gene is TRBD2 (5 bases). This CDR3 is built from 12 residues. V was shortened by 4 bases and J by 3 bases, with 7 bases between the two germline ends. Looked up from germline, CDR1 is SEHNR and CDR2 is FQNEAQ (reference sequence). CDR3 loop: CASSYGDYEQYF. In DNA form, the CDR3 reads TGTGCCAGCAGCTACGGGGACTACGAGCAGTACTTC.

The chain joins TRBV6-1 to TRBJ1-1, with 7 bases aligning to TRBD1. There are 12 residues in the CDR3. Per germline, CDR1 MNHNS and CDR2 SASEGT. The J segment lost 10 bases and the V segment lost 1 base, leaving 3 bases of the junction unmatched. This chain's CDR3 is CASSEVQGPAFF. The DNA for the CDR3 is TGTGCCAGCAGTGAAGTACAGGGGCCAGCTTTCTTT.

V is TRBV5-8 and J is TRBJ2-7, with D possibly matching TRBD2 (6 bases). V was cut by 4 bases and J by 4 bases, with 21 bases left in between. CDR3 length equals 16 residues. Germline CDR1 is SGHTS and CDR2 is YDEGEE. CDR3 nucleotides: TGTGCCAGCAGCCGTGCGGTTGGGGGGAGGAGGTACGAGCAGTACTTC. It encodes CASSRAVGGRRYEQYF.

To note about this clone: Its ends do not fully match the called genes, so a read error is possible. This chain uses TRBV6-1 with TRBJ2-6, with 11 bases aligning to TRBD1. The CDR3 length is 18 residues. Germline-derived CDR1 and CDR2 are MNHNS and SASEGT. The CDR3 bases are TGTGCCAGCAGAGAAGGACAGGGGGCTTTCACCGGGGCCAACGTCCTGACTTTC. Its protein product is CASREGQGAFTGANVLTF.

This clone was counted a single time. The rearrangement uses TRBV6-6 and TRBJ2-7; weak D call: TRBD1 (5 bases). Germline values: CDR1 MNHNY, CDR2 SVGAGI (reference sequence). This CDR3 has 14 amino acids. V was shortened by 3 bases and J by 0 bases, with 9 bases between the two germline ends. The CDR3 is CASSYSGYSYEQYF. The CDR3 DNA reads as TGTGCCAGCAGTTATTCAGGGTACTCCTACGAGCAGTACTTC.

This chain joins TRBV2 and TRBJ1-4; 8 positions match TRBD1. CDR3 size: 14 residues. The V segment lost 8 bases and the J segment 4 bases; nucleotides outside the gene matches: 6. CDR1 and CDR2 from the germline V gene are SNHLY and FYNNEI. CDR3 coding DNA: TGTGCCAGCTCCGGGACAGGAGTTAATGAAAAACTGTTTTTT. Protein sequence: CASSGTGVNEKLFF.

The CDR3 nucleotides are TGCGCCAGCAGCTTGGGACAGAGTAATTCACCCCTCCACTTT. Encoded protein: CASSLGQSNSPLHF. This rearrangement joins TRBV5-1 to TRBJ1-6, with D possibly TRBD1 on 5 matching bases. The V and J ends lost 0 bases and 6 bases respectively, with 7 bases between them. CDR1 is SGHRS, CDR2 YFSETQ, per germline. This CDR3 comprises 14 residues.

This chain links TRBV5-5 with TRBJ2-2, with a possible D match to TRBD2 (5 bases). The CDR3 sequence is 15 residues long. Trimming took 0 bases from V and 6 from J, leaving 12 bases between them. Germline V lookup: CDR1 SGHKS, CDR2 YYEKEE (reference sequence). This chain's CDR3 is CASSLEQEVPGELFF. CDR3 in DNA: TGTGCCAGCAGCTTGGAGCAGGAGGTGCCCGGGGAGCTGTTTTTT.

This chain links TRBV27 with TRBJ2-1, with 8 bases that match TRBD2. The germline V gene has CDR1 MNHEY and CDR2 SMNVEV (reference sequence). The CDR3 length is 16 residues. The ends lost 2 bases at V and 6 bases at J; junction bases unmatched: 9. In DNA, the CDR3 is TGTGCCAGCAGTTTAAGGCGGAGCGGGAGTCGCAATGAGCAGTTCTTC. Its translation is CASSLRRSGSRNEQFF.

This chain links TRBV4-2 with TRBJ2-3; the match to TRBD2 covers 12 bases. J lost 5 bases, V lost 4 bases, and 7 bases had no gene match. The V gene's germline CDR1 is LGHNA and CDR2 YNFKEQ. This CDR3 is built from 16 residues. Here the CDR3 DNA reads TGTGCCAGCAGCCCAAGGACTAGCGGGACGGGAGATACGCAGTATTTT. This gives the protein CASSPRTSGTGDTQYF.

This chain joins TRBV6-6 and TRBJ2-1, with 7 bases lining up with TRBD2. Germline V gives CDR1 MNHNY, CDR2 SVGAGI (reference sequence). After removal of 6 bases from V and 6 bases from J, the junction contained 14 bases not matched to a gene. This CDR3 has 16 residues. CDR3 amino acids: CASSPPRSGIFNEQFF. Here the CDR3 DNA reads TGTGCCAGCAGCCCCCCCCGCAGCGGGATCTTCAATGAGCAGTTCTTC.

Only one count was recorded for this clone. The genes are TRBV19 and TRBJ2-7; 8 bases line up with TRBD2. V trimming: 3 bases; J trimming: 2 bases; junction bases outside the gene matches: 3. Germline V CDR1 and CDR2: LNHDA, SQIVND (reference sequence). This CDR3 spans 14 amino acids. CDR3 sequence (DNA): TGTGCCAGTAGTATGCGGGGGGAGCCCTACGAGCAGTACTTC. This sequence encodes CASSMRGEPYEQYF.

This clone was counted a single time. The chain is built from TRBV6-6 and TRBJ1-4; possibly TRBD1 for D (6 bases). Germline CDR1 reads MNHNY; CDR2 reads SVGAGI (reference sequence). Between the trimmed V and J ends, which lost 6 bases and 0 bases, there was a span of 11 bases. CDR3 length equals 15 residues. The CDR3 DNA reads TGTGCCAGCAGAGACTCAGGGGCAACTAATGAAAAACTGTTTTTT. This encodes CASRDSGATNEKLFF.

This chain links TRBV25-1 with TRBJ1-1; no clear D gene. Germline V lookup: CDR1 MGHDK, CDR2 SYGVNS. The germline V and J ends were trimmed by 2 bases and 2 bases, with 6 bases remaining between them. The CDR3 runs to 13 residues. The CDR3 loop reads CASSEKLNTEAFF. The CDR3 DNA reads as TGTGCCAGCAGTGAAAAACTCAACACTGAAGCTTTCTTT.

The DNA of the CDR3 is TGTGCCAGCATTCGGGACTCCGAGCCCCAGTACTTC. This translates into CASIRDSEPQYF. The chain recombines TRBV2 with TRBJ2-5, with D possibly being TRBD2 (6 bases). Trimming took off 7 bases at V and 9 bases at J, with 15 bases between the two ends. The CDR3 extends over 12 amino acids. Germline CDR1 is SNHLY and CDR2 is FYNNEI. Based on the CDR3 plus reference TRBV2 and TRBJ2-5, the full variable domain is EPEVTQTPSHQVTQMGQEVILRCVPISNHLYFYWYRQILGQKVEFLVSFYNNEISEKSEIFDDQFSVERPDGSNFTLKIRSTKLEDSAMYFCASIRDSEPQYFGPGTRLLVL.

This chain connects TRBV5-6 to TRBJ2-5, with D perhaps matching TRBD2 (6 bases). The V end was cut by 2 bases, the J end by 6 bases, with 11 bases between. The CDR3 length is 13 residues. Germline CDR1 reads SGHDT; CDR2 reads YYEEEE. The CDR3 nucleotides are TGTGCCAGCAGCTTCAGGAGGGGCCAGACCCAGTACTTC. This sequence encodes CASSFRRGQTQYF. Looking up the rest from reference TRBV5-6 and TRBJ2-5 gives the full variable domain: DAGVTQSPTHLIKTRGQQVTLRCSPKSGHDTVSWYQQALGQGPQFIFQYYEEEERQRGNFPDRFSGHQFPNYSSELNVNALLLGDSALYLCASSFRRGQTQYFGPGTRLLVL.

A single count supports this clone. The rearrangement joins TRBV6-1 to TRBJ1-1; D is perhaps TRBD1 (6 bases). The CDR3 extends over 14 amino acids. The germline V and J ends were trimmed by 6 bases and 3 bases, with 14 bases remaining between them. Germline CDR1 MNHNS, CDR2 SASEGT. CDR3 nucleotides: TGTGCCAGCAGGGCGCGCAGGGGTTACACTGAAGCTTTCTTT. Protein product: CASRARRGYTEAFF.

This rearrangement joins TRBV6-6 to TRBJ1-5, with a possible D match to TRBD1 (5 bases). This CDR3 spans 14 amino acids. V lost 2 bases and J 5 bases, leaving 10 bases between the germline ends. Germline V gene lookup returns CDR1 MNHNY and CDR2 SVGAGI (reference sequence). The CDR3 sequence is CASSYMQGDQPQHF. The CDR3 nucleotides read TGTGCCAGCAGTTACATGCAGGGCGATCAGCCCCAGCATTTT.

This clone was picked up one time. J is TRBJ2-5 and V is TRBV19; no definite D call. The CDR3 has 14 amino acids. Germline CDR1 and CDR2: LNHDA and SQIVND (reference sequence). Between the trimmed V and J ends, which lost 1 base and 2 bases, there was a span of 8 bases. CDR3 residues: CASSIASRQETQYF. The CDR3 DNA is TGTGCCAGTAGTATAGCGTCCAGACAAGAGACCCAGTACTTC.

The rearrangement joins TRBV27 to TRBJ2-1, with 11 bases identical to TRBD2. Germline V lookup: CDR1 MNHEY, CDR2 SMNVEV (reference sequence). The CDR3 runs 15 residues. With V trimmed by 5 bases and J by 5 bases, 5 bases remained unmatched. The CDR3 nucleotides are TGTGCCAGCAGTCCAGGGACTAGCGGTCACAATGAGCAGTTCTTC. Amino acids: CASSPGTSGHNEQFF.

The CDR3 here is CASSQDFFTGPEQFF. In DNA, the CDR3 is TGCGCCAGCAGCCAAGACTTTTTTACAGGACCCGAGCAGTTCTTC. This sequence joins TRBV4-3 and TRBJ2-1; maybe TRBD1 (5 bases). Per the germline V gene, CDR1 is LGHNA and CDR2 is YSLEER. The CDR3 loop spans 15 amino acids. V was shortened by 0 bases and J by 10 bases, with 16 bases between the two germline ends.

The chain employs TRBV2 and TRBJ2-1, with 13 bases matching TRBD2. V lost 4 bases to trimming and J lost 4 bases; unmatched junction nucleotides: 7. The CDR3 has 17 amino acids. Germline lookup yields CDR1 SNHLY and CDR2 FYNNEI. For the CDR3, the DNA is TGTGCCAGCAGTGCACGCCAGGGACTAGCGGGGTACAATGAGCAGTTCTTC. Its protein is CASSARQGLAGYNEQFF.

The rearrangement joins TRBV10-3 to TRBJ2-4; TRBD1 matches at 9 bases. This CDR3 is 13 amino acids long. Germline loops: CDR1 ENHRY, CDR2 SYGVKD. The trim removed 3 bases at V and 9 bases at J, leaving 3 bases unmatched. CDR3 sequence reads: CAISDTGGGIQYF. DNA for the CDR3: TGTGCCATCAGTGATACAGGGGGCGGCATTCAGTACTTC.